These 20 T cell receptor beta chains came from one sample sequenced in a study of control samples from healthy donors and cancer patients. TCRdb's copy holds only in-frame clones and misses some; the assay was immunoSEQ multiplex PCR. Altogether more than 95,000 clones are present, 80% to 90% being singletons, with the ten largest covering 1% to 1.4%. The sequenced material came from PBMCs. The receptors originated from a woman between 45 and 60 years old with colorectal cancer.

This clone appeared a single time. The genes are TRBV2 and TRBJ2-3; possibly TRBD2 for D (6 bases). Germline CDR1 and CDR2: SNHLY and FYNNEI. The V end lost 6 bases, the J end lost 2 bases, and 12 bases lay between the germline ends. This CDR3 region has 14 residues. Here the CDR3 DNA reads TGTGCCAGCAGCGGACTACTGTTCACAGATACGCAGTATTTT. The encoded protein is CASSGLLFTDTQYF.

The J gene is TRBJ2-3, the V gene TRBV24-1; perhaps D is TRBD1 or TRBD2 (6 bases each). The CDR3 has 16 amino acids. Germline loops: CDR1 KGHDR, CDR2 SFDVKD. V lost 10 bases and J lost 3, with 22 bases in between. The CDR3 reads CATQSGGRKKTDTQYF. The CDR3 DNA reads TGTGCCACGCAAAGTGGGGGGCGAAAAAAGACAGATACGCAGTATTTT.

The V call is TRBV2, the J call TRBJ2-7; D may match TRBD1 or TRBD2 (5 bases each). Trimming cost V 9 bases and J 6 bases, with 18 bases left between them. This CDR3 region has 13 residues. Germline V CDR1 and CDR2: SNHLY, FYNNEI. The CDR3 DNA sequence: TGTGCCAGTAGGGATCTGAGGGGCTCCGAGCAGTACTTC. As protein: CASRDLRGSEQYF. Filled out from reference TRBV2 and TRBJ2-7, the complete variable domain reads EPEVTQTPSHQVTQMGQEVILRCVPISNHLYFYWYRQILGQKVEFLVSFYNNEISEKSEIFDDQFSVERPDGSNFTLKIRSTKLEDSAMYFCASRDLRGSEQYFGPGTRLTVT.

The V call is TRBV7-2, the J call TRBJ2-7; perhaps TRBD1 as D (6 bases). The CDR3 covers 16 residues. Per germline, CDR1 SGHTA and CDR2 FQGNSA. Between the trimmed V and J ends, which lost 5 bases and 2 bases, there was a span of 19 bases. The CDR3 bases are TGTGCCAGCAGCCCACCGAGGTGGGGGCCCACCTACGAGCAGTACTTC. It translates to CASSPPRWGPTYEQYF.

CDR3 nucleotide sequence: TGTGCCAGCAGTCCGCACAGGGGGCGCAATCAGCCCCAGCATTTT. This translates into CASSPHRGRNQPQHF. The V call is TRBV6-5, the J call TRBJ1-5; 9 bases are shared with TRBD1. CDR3 length equals 15 residues. V was pared by 5 bases and J by 2 bases, with 4 bases of the junction left unmatched. CDR1 is MNHEY and CDR2 is SVGAGI in the germline V gene.

This chain uses TRBV30 with TRBJ2-1; D remains unclear. Germline lookup yields CDR1 GTSNPN and CDR2 SVGIG (reference sequence). With 1 base removed from V and 3 bases from J, the gap between germline ends came to 13 bases. This CDR3 spans 15 amino acids. The CDR3: CAWSALDKRYNEQFF. The CDR3 nucleotides are TGTGCCTGGAGTGCCCTTGACAAACGCTACAATGAGCAGTTCTTC.

The V gene is TRBV6-2 or TRBV6-3, the J gene TRBJ1-1, with no clear D. Germline V CDR1 and CDR2: MNHEY, SVGEGT. The CDR3 is 12 amino acids. V lost 4 bases to trimming and J lost 6 bases, with 9 bases between them. DNA of the CDR3: TGTGCCAGCAGTTCCTGGGTCTCTGAAGCTTTCTTT. It encodes CASSSWVSEAFF.

The chain links TRBV6-6 to TRBJ1-5; 7 bases map to TRBD1. V lost 5 bases and J lost 2; bases outside the gene matches: 3. Germline CDR1 is MNHNY and CDR2 is SVGAGI (reference sequence). The CDR3 sequence is 14 residues long. As DNA, the CDR3 is TGTGCCAGCAGTCGCGGGACAGGCAATCAGCCCCAGCATTTT. Protein: CASSRGTGNQPQHF.

The chain joins TRBV5-4 to TRBJ2-7; D might be TRBD1 or TRBD2, each matching 6 bases. Between the trimmed V and J ends, which lost 2 bases and 4 bases, there was a span of 16 bases. The CDR3 has 15 residues. Germline loops: CDR1 SGHNT, CDR2 YYREEE (reference sequence). This CDR3 is CASSLGGTTPYEQYF. The DNA for the CDR3 is TGTGCCAGCAGCTTAGGGGGGACCACCCCTTACGAGCAGTACTTC.

The chain has TRBV7-9 and TRBJ1-1; TRBD1 agrees at 7 bases. This CDR3 region has 14 residues. The J segment lost 0 bases and the V segment lost 5 bases, leaving 3 bases of the junction unmatched. Germline V lookup: CDR1 SEHNR, CDR2 FQNEAQ (reference sequence). The CDR3 DNA reads TGTGCCAGCAGCGCCACAGGGGTGAACACTGAAGCTTTCTTT. It translates to CASSATGVNTEAFF.

V usage is TRBV6-5 and J usage is TRBJ2-2; weak D call: TRBD2 (5 bases). This CDR3 is built from 11 residues. Germline V gene sequence: CDR1 MNHEY, CDR2 SVGAGI. V gave up 8 bases and J gave up 6 bases, with 7 bases separating them. The CDR3 DNA sequence: TGTGCCAGCCCGGGGTCCGGGGAGCTGTTTTTT. It translates to CASPGSGELFF.

This rearrangement joins TRBV30 to TRBJ1-1, with D hard to call. With 1 base removed from V and 4 bases from J, the gap between germline ends came to 10 bases. The CDR3 sequence is 13 residues long. Germline CDR1 is GTSNPN and CDR2 is SVGIG (reference sequence). The CDR3 spells CAWSGPVRTEAFF. CDR3 DNA sequence: TGTGCCTGGAGTGGCCCGGTTCGCACTGAAGCTTTCTTT. The whole variable domain, filled in from reference TRBV30 and TRBJ1-1, reads SQTIHQWPATLVQPVGSPLSLECTVEGTSNPNLYWYRQAAGRGLQLLFYSVGIGQISSEVPQNLSASRPQDRQFILSSKKLLLSDSGFYLCAWSGPVRTEAFFGQGTRLTVV.

The table lists this clone with a count of one. This chain joins TRBV5-1 and TRBJ1-4; unclear D gene. The germline CDR1 and CDR2 sequences are SGHRS and YFSETQ. The CDR3 consists of 15 residues. The V end lost 0 bases, the J end lost 0 bases, and 6 bases lay between the germline ends. CDR3 nucleotides: TGCGCCAGCAGCTTGGAGGGAGCAACTAATGAAAAACTGTTTTTT. Residues: CASSLEGATNEKLFF.

The chain joins TRBV28 to TRBJ2-5; no clear D gene. Germline V gene lookup returns CDR1 MDHEN and CDR2 SYDVKM. V lost 4 bases to trimming and J lost 5 bases, with 8 bases between them. This CDR3 has 12 amino acids. The DNA for the CDR3 is TGTGCCAGCAGTTCGACTCGGGAGACCCAGTACTTC. The encoded protein is CASSSTRETQYF.

J is TRBJ1-1 and V is TRBV27; 7 nucleotides agree with TRBD1. The CDR3 runs 16 residues. V trimming: 6 bases; J trimming: 1 base; junction bases outside the gene matches: 11. Germline V CDR1 and CDR2: MNHEY, SMNVEV (reference sequence). The CDR3 DNA follows: TGTGCCAGCAGCCATGGACAGACAGGGTGGAACACTGAAGCTTTCTTT. Translated, it gives CASSHGQTGWNTEAFF.

The rearrangement links TRBV3-1 (or the pseudogene TRBV3-2) to TRBJ2-3; D remains unclear. The CDR3 covers 11 residues. CDR1 and CDR2 (germline): LGHDT, YNNKEL (reference sequence). The germline V and J ends were trimmed by 1 base and 8 bases, with 4 bases remaining between them. The CDR3 sequence: CASSQGVTQYF. CDR3 sequence (DNA): TGTGCCAGCAGCCAAGGTGTTACGCAGTATTTT.

In regard to this clone: Other DNA sequences within the sample encode an identical CDR3. This chain links TRBV5-1 with TRBJ1-3, with TRBD1 identical over 8 bases. The germline V gene has CDR1 SGHRS and CDR2 YFSETQ. The CDR3 contains 16 residues. After removal of 0 bases from V and 0 bases from J, the junction contained 2 bases not matched to a gene. The CDR3 nucleotides read TGCGCCAGCAGCTTGGCCGGACAGGGCTCTGGAAACACCATATATTTT. Residues: CASSLAGQGSGNTIYF.

The chain carries TRBV6-6 and TRBJ1-3; D is perhaps TRBD1 (5 bases). The CDR3 sequence is 14 residues long. The germline V gene encodes CDR1 MNHNY and CDR2 SVGAGI (reference sequence). With 5 bases removed from V and 11 bases from J, the gap between germline ends came to 19 bases. CDR3 protein: CASSKQGGNLAIYF. CDR3 DNA sequence: TGTGCCAGCAGTAAGCAGGGAGGAAATCTCGCCATATATTTT.

This clone was seen a single time. The chain links TRBV18 to TRBJ2-1; 9 bases match TRBD2. The V gene end was trimmed by 8 bases and the J gene end by 9 bases; junction bases not matched to a gene: 17. The CDR3 has 16 amino acids. Germline CDR1 is KGHSH and CDR2 is LQKENI. The CDR3: CASIPRGSGRIAEQFF. CDR3 sequence (DNA): TGTGCCAGCATTCCCCGGGGTAGCGGGAGAATCGCTGAGCAGTTCTTC.

CDR3 sequence: CASSLGQGKTQYF. The CDR3 bases are TGTGCCAGCAGCTTAGGACAGGGGAAGACCCAGTACTTC. This chain connects TRBV7-2 to TRBJ2-5; TRBD1 matches at 8 bases. The CDR3 runs 13 residues. V was pared by 1 base and J by 6 bases, with 1 base of the junction left unmatched. Germline CDR1 is SGHTA and CDR2 is FQGNSA.